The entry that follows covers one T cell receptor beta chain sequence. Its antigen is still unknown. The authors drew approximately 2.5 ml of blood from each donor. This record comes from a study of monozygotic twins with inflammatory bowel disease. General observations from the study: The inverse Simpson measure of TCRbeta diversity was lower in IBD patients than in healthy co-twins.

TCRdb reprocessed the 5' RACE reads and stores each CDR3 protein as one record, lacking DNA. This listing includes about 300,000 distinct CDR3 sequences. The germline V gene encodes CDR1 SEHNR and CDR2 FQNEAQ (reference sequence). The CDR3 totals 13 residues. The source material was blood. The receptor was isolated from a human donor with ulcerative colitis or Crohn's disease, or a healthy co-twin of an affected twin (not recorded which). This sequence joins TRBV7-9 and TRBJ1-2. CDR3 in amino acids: CASRLVVAAGYTF.